This passage covers 8 T cell receptor beta chains from one sample sequenced in a study of shared clonotypes between healthy human individuals (dated by TCRdb to about 2020). The library was produced with the immunoSEQ multiplex PCR assay. The source is immuneACCESS, and TCRdb retained only in-frame sequences with V and J called. Part of the clones is not carried over; for the studies checked, unresolved V genes explain less than half of this, and the remainder is unexplained. This sample gives around 2.1 million clones in total; 90% to 95% of them show up just once. The ten largest clones represent 1.5% to 2% of the sample. CD8 naive samples were obtained by positive selection for CCR7 among CD45RO-negative cells, yielding a CD45RA+CCR7+ population from which TemRA cells were excluded. Sequenced sample: naive CD8+ T cells from PBMCs. The sample's cell subset or site label, in plain terms: CD45RA+CCR7+. The receptors originated from a man between 18 and 29 years old in good health. Some clones in this sample may be carry-over from other donors' samples.

This sequence joins TRBV27 and TRBJ2-1; D unclear. Per the germline V gene, CDR1 is MNHEY and CDR2 is SMNVEV (reference sequence). This CDR3 region has 14 residues. Trimming took 5 bases from V and 2 from J, leaving 10 bases between them. The CDR3 nucleotides are TGTGCCAGCAGTGGTCAGGTCGCCTACAATGAGCAGTTCTTC. This gives the protein CASSGQVAYNEQFF.

In nucleotides, the CDR3 is TGTGCCAGCAGCGTAGACGGGACATATCCCTACGAGCAGTACTTC. Translating gives CASSVDGTYPYEQYF. The J gene is TRBJ2-7, the V gene TRBV9; D possibly corresponds to TRBD1 (6 bases). V lost 0 bases to trimming and J lost 2 bases, with 12 bases between them. This CDR3 has 15 amino acids. In germline, CDR1 is SGDLS, CDR2 YYNGEE. Based on the CDR3 plus reference TRBV9 and TRBJ2-7, the full variable domain is DSGVTQTPKHLITATGQRVTLRCSPRSGDLSVYWYQQSLDQGLQFLIQYYNGEERAKGNILERFSAQQFPDLHSELNLSSLELGDSALYFCASSVDGTYPYEQYFGPGTRLTVT.

The chain couples TRBV28 to TRBJ2-7; D is undetermined. The CDR3 has 14 amino acids. Germline V gene lookup returns CDR1 MDHEN and CDR2 SYDVKM. The V and J ends lost 3 bases and 1 base respectively, with 10 bases between them. CDR3 in DNA: TGTGCCAGCAGTTTGTTCGTACGGTCCTACGAGCAGTACTTC. Its translation: CASSLFVRSYEQYF. The full variable domain, completed using reference TRBV28 and TRBJ2-7, is DVKVTQSSRYLVKRTGEKVFLECVQDMDHENMFWYRQDPGLGLRLIYFSYDVKMKEKGDIPEGYSVSREKKERFSLILESASTNQTSMYLCASSLFVRSYEQYFGPGTRLTVT.

The V and J genes are TRBV11-1 and TRBJ2-7; D is uncertain. Per germline, CDR1 SGHAT and CDR2 FQDESV (reference sequence). The germline V and J ends were trimmed by 5 bases and 1 base, with 15 bases remaining between them. The CDR3 is 15 residues long. The CDR3 sequence: CASSQTRSRSYEQYF. CDR3 nucleotides: TGTGCCAGCAGCCAGACCAGGTCTCGGTCCTACGAGCAGTACTTC.

The chain uses TRBV19 and TRBJ1-5, with no clear D. This CDR3 is 14 amino acids long. CDR1 and CDR2 (germline): LNHDA, SQIVND (reference sequence). V was pared by 9 bases and J by 6 bases, with 18 bases between. DNA of the CDR3: TGTGCCAGCCGACCGGAAATAGGAGGTCAGCCCCAGCATTTT. This sequence encodes CASRPEIGGQPQHF.

The chain has TRBV21-1 and TRBJ1-2; the D call in the table, TRBD1, was not verified against the DNA. TRBV21-1 is a known pseudogene. CDR3 length equals 17 residues. The CDR3: CASSKRQADMASYGYTF. CDR3 in DNA: TGTGCCAGCAGCAAACGTCAGGCTGACATGGCTTCCTATGGCTACACCTTC.

This chain links TRBV4-2 with TRBJ1-2, with D possibly TRBD1 on 6 matching bases. V was pared by 1 base and J by 2 bases, with 17 bases between. The CDR3 runs to 17 residues. The germline gives CDR1 LGHNA, CDR2 YNFKEQ. The CDR3 loop reads CASSQANLGTRNYGYTF. CDR3 coding DNA: TGTGCCAGCAGCCAAGCCAATCTTGGGACACGCAACTATGGCTACACCTTC.

This clone has a single count. The chain combines TRBV21-1 with TRBJ1-5. TRBV21-1 is a known pseudogene. This CDR3 region has 14 residues. In DNA form, the CDR3 reads TGTGCCGGAAAATTTGGGACGGCGAATCAGCCCCAGCATTTT. Protein product: CAGKFGTANQPQHF.